One and the same sample provided the 16 T cell receptor beta chains below, sequenced in a study of beta chain features in type 1 diabetes. What was sequenced were expressed TCRB transcripts, since all of the isolated RNA had been reverse transcribed. The repertoire was sequenced with immunoSEQ multiplex PCR; TCRdb's copy has only in-frame clones and lacks some. Of around 290,000 clones listed, 7.5% to 9.5% are singletons. The specimen sequenced was central memory CD4+ T cells from blood. The receptors stem from a woman aged 18 to 35 in good health.

The J gene is TRBJ2-1, the V gene TRBV5-4, with TRBD2 matching 8 bases. Germline V gene lookup returns CDR1 SGHNT and CDR2 YYREEE (reference sequence). The CDR3 is 17 residues long. V was pared by 4 bases and J by 2 bases, with 11 bases of the junction left unmatched. CDR3 sequence reads: CASSQEEHSGAYNEQFF. The CDR3 nucleotides are TGTGCCAGCAGCCAAGAAGAGCATAGCGGGGCCTACAATGAGCAGTTCTTC.

The chain recombines TRBV27 with TRBJ2-1; 9 bases fit TRBD2. Germline trimming cut 6 bases from V and 8 bases from J; bases unmatched to any gene: 8. This CDR3 comprises 14 residues. Per germline, CDR1 MNHEY and CDR2 SMNVEV (reference sequence). DNA for the CDR3: TGTGCCAGCAGAATGCGGGAGGGCGACTATGAGCAGTTCTTC. Its protein product is CASRMREGDYEQFF.

This clone was detected only a few times. The rearrangement joins TRBV7-9 to TRBJ2-2, with D uncertain. The ends were cut back, 5 bases at V and 2 bases at J, with 9 bases in the middle. Germline values: CDR1 SEHNR, CDR2 FQNEAQ (reference sequence). CDR3 length equals 14 residues. CDR3 protein: CASSPTSNTGELFF. The DNA for the CDR3 is TGTGCCAGCAGCCCTACAAGTAACACCGGGGAGCTGTTTTTT.

This clone has a count of ten or more. The chain employs TRBV7-2 and TRBJ2-3; D is unresolved. There are 13 residues in the CDR3. V gave up 5 bases and J gave up 1 base, with 7 bases separating them. Per germline, CDR1 SGHTA and CDR2 FQGNSA. The DNA of the CDR3 is TGTGCCAGCAGCGCTACAGGCACAGATACGCAGTATTTT. It is translated as CASSATGTDTQYF.

This clone was counted a few times. The chain links TRBV7-2 to TRBJ2-3; D may be TRBD1 (6 bases). This CDR3 contains 15 residues. Germline CDR1 and CDR2: SGHTA and FQGNSA. The V end was cut by 5 bases, the J end by 3 bases, with 15 bases between. CDR3 in amino acids: CASSPGTTGTDTQYF. CDR3 DNA: TGTGCCAGCAGCCCCGGGACAACCGGAACAGATACGCAGTATTTT.

The rearrangement links TRBV7-2 to TRBJ1-2; 7 nucleotides align to TRBD1. The CDR3 is made up of 16 amino acids. Germline CDR1 and CDR2: SGHTA and FQGNSA. V was clipped by 2 bases and J by 4 bases; unmatched bases: 10. CDR3 DNA sequence: TGTGCCAGCAGCTTAAAGGGCGGGACAGTAATCTATGGCTACACCTTC. The encoded protein is CASSLKGGTVIYGYTF.

This clone was seen a handful of times. The chain combines TRBV19 with TRBJ1-1, with a possible D match to TRBD1 (5 bases). This CDR3 spans 14 amino acids. Germline V gene data show CDR1 as LNHDA and CDR2 as SQIVND (reference sequence). Trimming pared 5 bases from V and 6 bases from J, leaving 16 bases between. CDR3 protein: CASSVEGGASEAFF. The CDR3 DNA reads as TGTGCCAGTAGTGTTGAAGGTGGGGCCTCTGAAGCTTTCTTT.

This clone was seen ten or more times. The chain has TRBV7-2 and TRBJ2-3; 12 positions agree with TRBD2. The CDR3 spans 16 residues. The ends lost 2 bases at V and 3 bases at J; junction bases unmatched: 3. Germline V gene data show CDR1 as SGHTA and CDR2 as FQGNSA. CDR3 protein: CASSLTSGGRTDTQYF. The CDR3 DNA is TGTGCCAGCAGCTTAACTAGCGGGGGGCGTACAGATACGCAGTATTTT.

CDR3 bases: TGCGCCAGCAGTCCATCCCGGGACAGGGCGCACGAGCAGTACTTC. It encodes CASSPSRDRAHEQYF. The genes are TRBV4-3 and TRBJ2-7; 9 nucleotides match TRBD1. The CDR3 has 15 residues. Unmatched junction bases numbered 11, after V lost 6 bases and J lost 5 bases. Per germline, CDR1 LGHNA and CDR2 YSLEER.

J is TRBJ1-4 and V is TRBV5-1, with a possible D match to TRBD1 (6 bases). The germline V gene has CDR1 SGHRS and CDR2 YFSETQ. The CDR3 length is 15 residues. The V end was cut by 7 bases, the J end by 3 bases, with 16 bases between. CDR3 protein: CASGVEGQSNEKLFF. Written as DNA, the CDR3 is TGCGCCAGCGGGGTCGAAGGACAGTCTAATGAAAAACTGTTTTTT.

With respect to this clone: The sample contains more than one DNA sequence encoding this CDR3. The rearrangement uses TRBV7-3 and TRBJ2-2; D gene unclear. CDR1 is SGHTA, CDR2 FQGTGA, per germline. Trimming removed 1 base at V and 6 bases at J, with 6 bases between. The CDR3 is made up of 13 amino acids. CDR3 nucleotides: TGTGCCAGCAGCTTAAGGGGTCCCGGGGAGCTGTTTTTT. It specifies CASSLRGPGELFF.

The chain employs TRBV29-1 and TRBJ2-3, with 7 bases aligning to TRBD2. This CDR3 has 16 residues. V was clipped by 1 base and J by 0 bases; unmatched bases: 7. The V gene's germline CDR1 is SQVTM and CDR2 ANQGSEA. The CDR3 loop is CSVEAGGTHSTDTQYF. Written as DNA, the CDR3 is TGCAGCGTTGAAGCGGGGGGTACCCATAGCACAGATACGCAGTATTTT.

The chain uses TRBV2 and TRBJ1-2; tentatively, D is TRBD1 (5 bases). The CDR3 sequence is 12 residues long. CDR1 is SNHLY, CDR2 FYNNEI, per germline. V was pared by 4 bases and J by 7 bases, with 10 bases between. The CDR3 sequence: CASSVVGLGYTF. CDR3 nucleotides: TGTGCCAGCAGTGTTGTGGGGCTTGGCTACACCTTC.

This clone was counted between two and nine times. The chain carries TRBV19 and TRBJ1-5; D remains ambiguous. The CDR3 spans 14 residues. The germline CDR1 and CDR2 sequences are LNHDA and SQIVND (reference sequence). V was cut by 4 bases and J by 4 bases, with 11 bases left in between. The CDR3 DNA sequence: TGTGCCAGTAGTAGCCACTCCGCGAATCAGCCCCAGCATTTT. Translating gives CASSSHSANQPQHF.

V gene TRBV10-3 combines with J gene TRBJ1-1; D may be TRBD1 (6 bases). Germline lookup yields CDR1 ENHRY and CDR2 SYGVKD. Trimming took 2 bases from V and 5 from J, leaving 12 bases between them. This CDR3 spans 14 amino acids. In DNA, the CDR3 is TGTGCCATCAGTGAGGTTGGGGGGCGAACTGAAGCTTTCTTT. Amino acids: CAISEVGGRTEAFF.

There are a few counts of this clone. This chain uses TRBV4-3 with TRBJ1-5, with 8 bases lining up with TRBD1. In germline, CDR1 is LGHNA, CDR2 YSLEER. The V and J ends lost 4 bases and 10 bases, in that order; junction bases with no gene match: 12. The CDR3 sequence is 15 residues long. The DNA for the CDR3 is TGCGCCAGCAGCCCGAGGGCACAGGGGGTAGGCCCCCAGCATTTT. This sequence encodes CASSPRAQGVGPQHF.